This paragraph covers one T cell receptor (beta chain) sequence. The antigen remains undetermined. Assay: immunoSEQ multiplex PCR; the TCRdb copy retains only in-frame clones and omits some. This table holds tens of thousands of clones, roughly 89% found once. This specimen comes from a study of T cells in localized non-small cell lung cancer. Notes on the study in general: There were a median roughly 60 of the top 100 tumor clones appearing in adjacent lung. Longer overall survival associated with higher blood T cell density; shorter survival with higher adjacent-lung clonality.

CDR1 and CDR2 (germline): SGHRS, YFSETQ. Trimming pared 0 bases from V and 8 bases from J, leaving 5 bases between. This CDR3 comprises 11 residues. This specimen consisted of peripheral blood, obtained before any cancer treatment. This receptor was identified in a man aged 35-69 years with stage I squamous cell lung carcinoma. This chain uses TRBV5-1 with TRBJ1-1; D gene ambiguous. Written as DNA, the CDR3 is TGCGCCAGCAGCTTGGGATGGGAAGCTTTCTTT. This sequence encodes CASSLGWEAFF.